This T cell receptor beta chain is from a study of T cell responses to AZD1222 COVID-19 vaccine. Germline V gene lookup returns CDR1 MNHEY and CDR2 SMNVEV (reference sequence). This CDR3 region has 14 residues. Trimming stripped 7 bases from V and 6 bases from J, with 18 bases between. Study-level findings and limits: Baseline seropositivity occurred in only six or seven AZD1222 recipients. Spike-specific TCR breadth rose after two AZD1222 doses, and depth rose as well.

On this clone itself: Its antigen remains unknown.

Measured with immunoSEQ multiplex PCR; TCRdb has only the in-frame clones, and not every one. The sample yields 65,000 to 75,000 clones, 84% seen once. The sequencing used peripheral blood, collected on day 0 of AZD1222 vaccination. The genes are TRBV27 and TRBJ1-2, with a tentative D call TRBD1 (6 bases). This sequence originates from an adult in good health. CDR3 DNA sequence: TGTGCCAGCACCGGGGGGCAGGGGAGGAATGGCTACACCTTC. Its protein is CASTGGQGRNGYTF.